This T cell receptor beta chain was observed in a study of cytomegalovirus exposure and HLA in healthy donors. General study points: The study flagged approximately 180 TCR beta chains as cytomegalovirus-associated. Specificity of a few CMV-associated chains for CMV antigens was verified in vitro. An analysis done earlier found most TCR beta V segments productive about 87% or about 30% of the time.

As regards this clone: Its antigen remains unidentified.

With 4 bases clipped from V and 8 bases from J, the junction kept 6 bases outside the gene matches. CDR1 is MNHEY and CDR2 is SVGAGI in the germline V gene. CDR3 length: 15 amino acids. PCR involved 60 Vbeta and 13 Jbeta primers. Using immunoSEQ multiplex PCR, the repertoire was profiled, and TCRdb retains in-frame clones only, with some absent. Of about 190,000 clones listed, roughly 80% were seen once; the top ten hold 3.5% to 4%. This receptor was taken from a man over 45 in good health and CMV-seronegative. The chain employs TRBV6-5 and TRBJ1-6; 9 bases match TRBD1. The material sequenced was PBMCs. CDR3 sequence: CASSSAGTGHSPLHF. The CDR3 DNA follows: TGTGCCAGCAGTTCCGCGGGGACAGGGCATTCACCCCTCCACTTT.